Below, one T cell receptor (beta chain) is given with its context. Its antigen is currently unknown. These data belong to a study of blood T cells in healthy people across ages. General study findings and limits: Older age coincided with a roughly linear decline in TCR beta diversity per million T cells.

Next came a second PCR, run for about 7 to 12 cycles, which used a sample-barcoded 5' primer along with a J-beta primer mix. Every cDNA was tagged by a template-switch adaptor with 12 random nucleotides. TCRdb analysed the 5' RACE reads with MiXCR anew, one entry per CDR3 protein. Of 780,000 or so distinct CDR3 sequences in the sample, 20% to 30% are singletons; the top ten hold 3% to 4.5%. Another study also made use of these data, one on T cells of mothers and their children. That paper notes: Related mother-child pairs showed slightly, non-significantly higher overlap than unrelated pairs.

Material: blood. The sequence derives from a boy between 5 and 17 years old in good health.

CDR3 protein: CASSPDTSGSNEQFF. Here the CDR3 DNA reads TGTGCCAGCTCACCGGATACTAGCGGGAGCAATGAGCAGTTCTTC. The rearrangement uses TRBV18 and TRBJ2-1; 11 bases map to TRBD2. The CDR3 is 15 amino acids. Germline V gene data show CDR1 as KGHSH and CDR2 as LQKENI. J lost 6 bases, V lost 3 bases, and 4 bases had no gene match.